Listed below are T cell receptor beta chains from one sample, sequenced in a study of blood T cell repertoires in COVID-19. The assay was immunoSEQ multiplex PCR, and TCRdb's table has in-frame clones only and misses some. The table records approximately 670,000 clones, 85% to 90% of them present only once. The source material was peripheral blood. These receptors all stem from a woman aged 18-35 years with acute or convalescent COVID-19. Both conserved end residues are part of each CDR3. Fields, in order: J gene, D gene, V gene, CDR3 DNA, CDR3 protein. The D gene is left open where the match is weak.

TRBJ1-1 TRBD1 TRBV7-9 TGTGCCAGCAGCAACAGGGGGTTTGACACTGAAGCTTTCTTT CASSNRGFDTEAFF
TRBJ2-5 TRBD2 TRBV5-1 TGCGCCAGCGGGGGGGGATTCCAAGAGACCCAGTACTTC CASGGGFQETQYF
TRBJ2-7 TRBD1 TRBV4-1 TGCGCCAGCAGCCAAGATGGGACAGGGGCGAACTACGAGCAGTACTTC CASSQDGTGANYEQYF
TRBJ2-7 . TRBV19 TGTGCCAGTAGTGCGGCACAGGGATCCTACGAGCAGTACTTC CASSAAQGSYEQYF
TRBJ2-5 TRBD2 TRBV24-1 TGTGCCACCAGTGATCCCCTGGGGGGGAACCAAGAGACCCAGTACTTC CATSDPLGGNQETQYF
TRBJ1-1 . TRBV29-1 TGCAGCGTCATCAGGGCTTCTGAAGCTTTCTTT CSVIRASEAFF
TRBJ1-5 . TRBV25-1 TGTGCCAGCCCTAGGGGGGGGACTAGCAATCAGCCCCAGCATTTT CASPRGGTSNQPQHF
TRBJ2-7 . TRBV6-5 TGTGCCAGCAGATTCACAGGTGCGGCCTACGAGCAGTACTTC CASRFTGAAYEQYF
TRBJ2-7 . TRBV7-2 TGTGCCAGCAGCTTGGTTGGGGGCTACTACGAGCAGTACTTC CASSLVGGYYEQYF
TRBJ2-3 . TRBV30 TGTGCCTGGAGTGCATGGGGGGGCGGCACAGATACGCAGTATTTT CAWSAWGGGTDTQYF